This record concerns one T cell receptor beta chain sequence. No cognate antigen has been identified for it. No per-base quality is available; no much larger clone lies one base away. The data were taken from a study of cytomegalovirus exposure and HLA in healthy donors (TCRdb year 2017). For the study in its entirety: In an earlier analysis of 587 of the donors, 250 to 350 Gb of sequence data and approximately 100 million unique TCR beta sequences from about 179 million T cells were reported. High-throughput TCR immunosequencing, statistical association of individual TCRs with disease status, and machine learning were combined to predict cytomegalovirus infection status. The study used immunosequencing to profile the T cell repertoires of under 700 subjects and linked those repertoires to cytomegalovirus serostatus. Roughly 300 gigabases of sequencing data and tens of millions of unique TCR sequences were included in an early release covering several hundred HLA-typed donors. In the later analysis, no new phenotypic data were used to find candidate immune exposures; instead, reliance was placed on TCR beta sequences and their occurrence across donors. Of the roughly 400 genotyped donors, 81% were placed in the genetic ancestry cluster associated with self-reported Caucasian donors. In an earlier analysis of 500 to 650 of the donors, high-throughput TCR beta sequencing was used to judge whether each TCR beta V gene segment behaved as functional or pseudogenic. The number of typed donors differed by locus: about 629-630 for A, B, C, DRB1 and DQB1; 500 to 550 for DQA1; over 600 for DPA1; and about 450 for DPB1. A later analysis re-analyzed previously published TCR beta repertoires from 666 donors and added high-resolution HLA genotyping to study TCR occurrence patterns. Donor age, sex, ethnicity and CMV serostatus were compiled together with the repertoire data. Among 300 to 450 genotyped donors of the cohort, an average of around 240,000 unique TCR beta nucleotide sequences were sequenced per donor, around a sixth of them non-productive. The study aimed to test whether cataloging public T cell receptors could reveal signatures of past pathogen exposure. Both class I and class II loci were covered by HLA typing, at four-digit resolution. Along with the roughly 710-subject first cohort, a separate validation cohort of around 110 different subjects was used. Every repertoire in the discovery cohort had been generated on one and the same sequencing platform. A few DR-DQ haplotypes were treated as single units for association and clustering because of strong linkage in the cohort. A later genetic analysis took genome-wide SNP genotypes for about 60% of the roughly 670 donors and used that subset as a discovery cohort.

Summary of the overall study and its limitations: Roughly uniform sequencing depth across donors was assumed in presence/absence analyses, although this assumption may not hold. In an earlier analysis of several hundred of the donors, most TCR beta V segments were observed in productive rearrangements about 87% or about 30% of the time, broadly matching IMGT annotations. For the cohort, immune exposure information was limited to CMV serostatus. In a later analysis, several top co-occurrence clusters were reported to appear linked to parvovirus B19, influenza, CMV and Epstein-Barr virus. In vitro tests confirmed that a few of the cytomegalovirus-associated TCR beta chains recognize cytomegalovirus antigens. In a later analysis, HLA-associated TCR beta chains were found to be more clonally expanded and to have lower generation probabilities than equally common non-associated chains. A group of highly shared sequence variants was considered likely to be a technical artifact of the sequencing pipeline. Across donors, most TCR sequences were observed very rarely, whereas some public TCRs were present in many individuals. According to a later genetic analysis, donors in an Asian-associated ancestry cluster had fewer N-insertions in productive TCRs than the roughly 700-donor mean. A further reported finding was that TCR beta sequences accurately predicted the HLA-A and HLA-B alleles for most subjects in the first cohort. In a later analysis, most CMV-associated TCR beta chains were found to appear HLA-restricted, with HLA associations seemingly driven largely by CMV exposure. This cohort had only TCR beta chains sequenced, and the lack of alpha or paired-chain data limited which features could be detected. The classifier was reported to diagnose cytomegalovirus status with high specificity and sensitivity in both the original and validation cohorts. A total of roughly 160 TCR beta chains were listed by the study as associated with cytomegalovirus. In a later analysis, TCR association rates were found to vary across HLA loci, with the most associated TCRs seen for DRB1 alleles and the fewest for HLA-C alleles. Some 16 rarely observed V segments, including chromosome 9 orphons, were excluded from the earlier analysis of about 610 of the donors because counts were too low. A later analysis associated about 17,000 TCR beta sequences with specific HLA alleles at a false discovery rate of 0.05. Linkage disequilibrium might explain the correlated functional status among segregating V segments, but an unknown experimental factor could not be excluded. Because the 87-base-pair reads could not distinguish some IMGT-functional V segments, including TRBV6-2 and TRBV6-3, those segments were excluded. In a later genetic analysis, a missense DCLRE1C variant was associated with V-gene and J-gene trimming of TCR beta chains, and the association was replicated in an independent cohort. The authors suggested that the approach could potentially be generalized to other disease states and immunological phenotypes. HLA typing was unavailable for some donors at each locus, so association tests used only the typed subset. Assigning TCR associations to individual alleles was difficult when HLA alleles, especially DR and DQ, strongly co-occurred.

The library was generated by the immunoSEQ multiplex PCR assay. A mixture of 60 forward primers for TCR Vbeta segments and 13 reverse primers for TCR Jbeta segments was used in the multiplex PCR. Amplification of the CDR3 region of rearranged TCR beta genes was performed with a multiplex PCR assay on genomic DNA. On the Illumina HiSeq System, the amplified TCR beta libraries were sequenced as 87-base-pair reads. In the original analysis: Across the 600 to 700 repertoires, a later analysis counted 60 million to 90 million unique TCR beta chains, about 10 million of which were shared by at least two donors. Raw reads were error-corrected and collapsed into unique sequences with a nearest-neighbor algorithm that merged closely related sequences to remove PCR and sequencing errors. Alignment of CDR3 sequences to IMGT reference sequences was used to assign V, D and J gene segments. For a sequence to be retained, a match of at least six nucleotides to both a V gene segment and a J gene segment was required. Rearrangements were called productive when the CDR3 lacked stop codons and stayed in frame with V and J; all others were non-productive. Following IMGT convention, CDR3 was defined as the stretch from the second conserved V-encoded cysteine up to the conserved J-encoded phenylalanine. The earlier analysis of some 580 of the donors excluded any sequence lacking an unambiguous match to a single V gene segment. An earlier analysis of 500 to 600 of the donors classified V segments as functional when productive rearrangements were above 56.7% and as segregating when the standard deviation between donors was above 5%. A statistical classification framework was built to diagnose cytomegalovirus status from the catalog of TCR beta chain sequences. In a later analysis, TCR nucleotide sequences were compared against IMGT/GENE-DB human TR gene sequences so that V and J genes could be assigned. The TCRdist pipeline was used in a later analysis to assign CDR3 sequences and most-parsimonious VDJ recombination scenarios. In a later analysis, each TCR beta chain was defined by its CDR3 amino acid sequence together with its V-gene family, and reads lacking a unique V-gene family were excluded. In a later analysis, 550 to 650 highly shared, low-generation-probability nucleotide sequences were removed to address suspected cross-contamination and a sequencing artifact. For each public chain, a later analysis derived a clonal expansion index from normalized ranks of inferred template counts within each repertoire. Generation probabilities in a later analysis came from a VDJ recombination model fitted to out-of-frame rearrangements, and those results were checked against IGoR. A later analysis scored TCR-TCR, TCR-HLA and TCR-CMV co-occurrence with hypergeometric tests, applying a repertoire-size bias correction to TCR pairs. To estimate false discovery rates, a later analysis permuted the HLA or CMV assignments 20 times. In a later analysis, co-occurring TCRs were grouped using DBSCAN, with TCRdist sequence similarity added in when clustering inside HLA-allele-positive subsets. Repertoires with fewer than 30,000 or more than 120,000 public chains were left out of co-occurrence clustering, as were four to six repertoires with anomalous nucleotide sharing. Sourced from immuneACCESS, this table was stored by TCRdb with only in-frame sequences that have V and J called. A share of the clones is absent; for the studies checked, an unresolved V gene accounts for under half, and the remainder has no known explanation. V and J calls and clone size are those listed in that table; D and trimming were worked out from the DNA. The sample table lists around 92,000 clones, over 75% of them with a count of one. The ten most abundant clones make up approximately 4% of the sample.

The cohort consisted of 650 to 850 healthy bone marrow donors. At the time of sampling, every cohort member was nominally healthy, though immune exposures that went unrecorded were likely present. The donor tested CMV seropositive and was one of the 289 seropositive cohort members. A peripheral blood sample was provided by each donor, and peripheral blood mononuclear cells were used for TCR beta sequencing. Genomic DNA was extracted from the blood cell samples with the Qiagen DNeasy Blood Extraction Kit. V loses 3 bases of germline sequence and J loses 14 bases, and the interval between the two ends is 25 bases. The CDR3 runs 15 residues from the cysteine to the phenylalanine. Here the CDR3 DNA is all that survives: 45 bases in frame from base 1. The germline V gene (reference sequence) supplies CDR1 SGHNT and CDR2 YYREEE.

The chain couples TRBV5-4 to TRBJ2-3; matching of 6 bases hints at TRBD2 as the D gene. The material sequenced was PBMCs. The clonotype was recovered from a female donor in good health and CMV-seropositive. The DNA sequence is given as TGTGCCAGCAGCTCGCGGGACGTAGATGGAGACGGGGGGTATTTT. This is translated as CASSSRDVDGDGGYF.